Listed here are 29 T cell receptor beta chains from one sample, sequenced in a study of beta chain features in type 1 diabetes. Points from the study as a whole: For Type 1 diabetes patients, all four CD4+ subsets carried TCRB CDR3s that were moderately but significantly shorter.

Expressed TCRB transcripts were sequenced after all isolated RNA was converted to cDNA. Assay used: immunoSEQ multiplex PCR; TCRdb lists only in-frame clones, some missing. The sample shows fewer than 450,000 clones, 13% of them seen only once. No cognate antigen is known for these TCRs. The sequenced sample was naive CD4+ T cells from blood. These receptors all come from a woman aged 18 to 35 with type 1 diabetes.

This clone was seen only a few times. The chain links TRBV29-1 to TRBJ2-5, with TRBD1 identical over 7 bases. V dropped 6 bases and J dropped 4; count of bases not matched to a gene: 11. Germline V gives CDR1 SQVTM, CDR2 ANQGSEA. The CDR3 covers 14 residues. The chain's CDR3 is CSVGYGTVRETQYF. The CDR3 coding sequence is TGCAGCGTGGGTTATGGGACAGTAAGAGAGACCCAGTACTTC. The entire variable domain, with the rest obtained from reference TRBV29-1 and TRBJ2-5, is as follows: SAVISQKPSRDICQRGTSLTIQCQVDSQVTMMFWYRQQPGQSLTLIATANQGSEATYESGFVIDKFPISRPNLTFSTLTVSNMSPEDSSIYLCSVGYGTVRETQYFGPGTRLLVL.

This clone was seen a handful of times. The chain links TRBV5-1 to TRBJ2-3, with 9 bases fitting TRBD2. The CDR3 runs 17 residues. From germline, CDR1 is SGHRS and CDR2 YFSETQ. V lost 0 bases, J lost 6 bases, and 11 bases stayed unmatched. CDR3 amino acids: CASSLAVLAGAPDTQYF. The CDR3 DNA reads TGCGCCAGCAGCTTGGCCGTACTAGCGGGCGCTCCGGATACGCAGTATTTT.

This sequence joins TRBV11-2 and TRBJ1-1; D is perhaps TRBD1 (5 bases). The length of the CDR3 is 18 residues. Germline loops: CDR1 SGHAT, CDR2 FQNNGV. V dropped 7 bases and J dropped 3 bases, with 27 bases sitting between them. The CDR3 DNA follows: TGTGCCAGCAACCCAGGGCCTTGCCTATGGGTATTTGACACTGAAGCTTTCTTT. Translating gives CASNPGPCLWVFDTEAFF.

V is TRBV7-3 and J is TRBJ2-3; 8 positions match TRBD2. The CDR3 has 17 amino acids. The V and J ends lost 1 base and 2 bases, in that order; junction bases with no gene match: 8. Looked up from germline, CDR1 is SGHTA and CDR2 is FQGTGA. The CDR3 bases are TGTGCCAGCAGCTTAAAACCGCTAGCGGGTAACACAGATACGCAGTATTTT. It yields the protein CASSLKPLAGNTDTQYF.

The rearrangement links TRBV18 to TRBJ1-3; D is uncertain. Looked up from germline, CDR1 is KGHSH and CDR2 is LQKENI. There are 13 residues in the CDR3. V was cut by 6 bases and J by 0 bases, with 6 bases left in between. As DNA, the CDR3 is TGTGCCAGCTCCCAGTCCTCTGGAAACACCATATATTTT. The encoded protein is CASSQSSGNTIYF.

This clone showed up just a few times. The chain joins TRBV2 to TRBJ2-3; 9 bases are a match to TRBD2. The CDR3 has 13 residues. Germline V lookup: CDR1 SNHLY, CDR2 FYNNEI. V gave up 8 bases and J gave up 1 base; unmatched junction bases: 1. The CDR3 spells CASEREGTDTQYF. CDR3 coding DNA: TGTGCCAGCGAGCGGGAGGGCACAGATACGCAGTATTTT.

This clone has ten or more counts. The CDR3 spells CATLPGEIQYF. CDR3 bases: TGTGCCACCCTGCCCGGAGAGATTCAGTACTTC. This rearrangement joins TRBV7-9 to TRBJ2-4; D ambiguous. The CDR3 has 11 residues. V lost 10 bases and J lost 10, with 14 bases in between. Per germline, CDR1 SEHNR and CDR2 FQNEAQ (reference sequence).

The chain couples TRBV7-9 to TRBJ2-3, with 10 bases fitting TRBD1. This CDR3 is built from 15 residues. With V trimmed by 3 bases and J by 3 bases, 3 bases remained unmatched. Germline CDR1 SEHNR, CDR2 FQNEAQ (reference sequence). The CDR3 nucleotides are TGTGCCAGCAGCTTGACAGGGGGCGCGACAGATACGCAGTATTTT. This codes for CASSLTGGATDTQYF.

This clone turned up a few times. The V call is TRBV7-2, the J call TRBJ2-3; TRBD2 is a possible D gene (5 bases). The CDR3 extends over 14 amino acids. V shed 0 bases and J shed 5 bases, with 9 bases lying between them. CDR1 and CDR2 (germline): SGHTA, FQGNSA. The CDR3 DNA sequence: TGTGCCAGCAGCTTAGCGGGAGCCGAAGATACGCAGTATTTT. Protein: CASSLAGAEDTQYF.

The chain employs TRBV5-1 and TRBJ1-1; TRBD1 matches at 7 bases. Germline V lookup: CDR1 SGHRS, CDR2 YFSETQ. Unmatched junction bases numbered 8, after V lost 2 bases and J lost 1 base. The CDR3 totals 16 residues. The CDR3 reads CASSLPHGTANTEAFF. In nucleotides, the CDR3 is TGCGCCAGCAGCTTACCCCATGGGACAGCGAACACTGAAGCTTTCTTT.

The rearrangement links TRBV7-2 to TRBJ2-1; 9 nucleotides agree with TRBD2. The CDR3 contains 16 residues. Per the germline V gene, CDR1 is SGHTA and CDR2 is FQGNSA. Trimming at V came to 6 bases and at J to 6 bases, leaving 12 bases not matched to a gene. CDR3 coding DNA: TGTGCCAGCAGGCCGGGCGGCGGGAGGGCCATCAATGAGCAGTTCTTC. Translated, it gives CASRPGGGRAINEQFF.

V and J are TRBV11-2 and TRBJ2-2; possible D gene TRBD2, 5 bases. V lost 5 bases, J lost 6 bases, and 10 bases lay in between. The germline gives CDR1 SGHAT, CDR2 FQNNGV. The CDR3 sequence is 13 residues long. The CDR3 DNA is TGTGCCAGCAGCCCCACTAGTCCCGGGGAGCTGTTTTTT. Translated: CASSPTSPGELFF.

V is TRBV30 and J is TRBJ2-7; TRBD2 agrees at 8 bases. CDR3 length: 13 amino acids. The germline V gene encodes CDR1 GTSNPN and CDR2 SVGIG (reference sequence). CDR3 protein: CALQRETMGEQYF. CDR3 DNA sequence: TGTGCTTTACAGCGGGAGACGATGGGCGAGCAGTACTTC.

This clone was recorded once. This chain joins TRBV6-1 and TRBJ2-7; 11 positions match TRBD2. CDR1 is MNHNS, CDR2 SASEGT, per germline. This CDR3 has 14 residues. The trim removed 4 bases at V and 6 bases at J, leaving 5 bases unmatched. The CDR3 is CASSVTSGSFEQYV. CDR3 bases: TGTGCCAGCAGTGTCACTAGCGGGAGCTTCGAGCAGTACGTC.

The DNA of the CDR3 is TGTGCCAGCAGCTTATTATGGGGGGCTAGCGGGAGGGTTGAGCAGTTCTTC. Residues: CASSLLWGASGRVEQFF. The V and J genes are TRBV11-2 and TRBJ2-1; the match to TRBD2 covers 12 bases. This CDR3 comprises 17 residues. The ends lost 2 bases at V and 9 bases at J; junction bases unmatched: 11. Germline lookup yields CDR1 SGHAT and CDR2 FQNNGV.

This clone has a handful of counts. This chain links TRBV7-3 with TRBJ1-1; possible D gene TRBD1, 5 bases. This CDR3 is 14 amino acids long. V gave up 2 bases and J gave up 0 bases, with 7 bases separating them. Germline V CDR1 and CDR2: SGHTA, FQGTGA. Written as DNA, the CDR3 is TGTGCCAGCAGCTTAGTCAGGGTGAACACTGAAGCTTTCTTT. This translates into CASSLVRVNTEAFF. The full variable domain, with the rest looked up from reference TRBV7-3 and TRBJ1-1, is GAGVSQTPSNKVTEKGKYVELRCDPISGHTALYWYRQSLGQGPEFLIYFQGTGAADDSGLPNDRFFAVRPEGSVSTLKIQRTERGDSAVYLCASSLVRVNTEAFFGQGTRLTVV.

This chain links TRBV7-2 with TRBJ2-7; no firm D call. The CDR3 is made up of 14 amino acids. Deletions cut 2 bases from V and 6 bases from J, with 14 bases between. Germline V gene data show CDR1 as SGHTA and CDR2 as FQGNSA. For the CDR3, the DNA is TGTGCCAGCAGCTTATTATTAGGGTCTAGCGAGCAGTACGTC. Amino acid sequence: CASSLLLGSSEQYV.

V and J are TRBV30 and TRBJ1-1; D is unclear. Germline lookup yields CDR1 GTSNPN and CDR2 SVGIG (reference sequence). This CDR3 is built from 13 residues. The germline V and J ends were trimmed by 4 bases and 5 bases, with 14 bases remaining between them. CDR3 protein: CAWTDGVGTEAFF. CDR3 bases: TGTGCCTGGACCGACGGGGTGGGAACTGAAGCTTTCTTT.

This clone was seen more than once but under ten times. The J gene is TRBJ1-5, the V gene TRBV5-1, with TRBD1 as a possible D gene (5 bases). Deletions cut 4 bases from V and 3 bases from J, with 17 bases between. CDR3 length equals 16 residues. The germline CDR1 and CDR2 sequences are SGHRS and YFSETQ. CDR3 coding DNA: TGCGCCAGCAGCCCGGGGGGGAGGGCCAACAATCAGCCCCAGCATTTT. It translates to CASSPGGRANNQPQHF.

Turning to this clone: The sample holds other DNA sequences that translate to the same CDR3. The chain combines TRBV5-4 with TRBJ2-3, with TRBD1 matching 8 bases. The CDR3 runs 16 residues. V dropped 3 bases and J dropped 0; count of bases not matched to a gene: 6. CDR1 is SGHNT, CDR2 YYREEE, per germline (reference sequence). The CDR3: CASSSGQGVSTDTQYF. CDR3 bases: TGTGCCAGCAGCTCTGGACAGGGAGTGAGCACAGATACGCAGTATTTT.

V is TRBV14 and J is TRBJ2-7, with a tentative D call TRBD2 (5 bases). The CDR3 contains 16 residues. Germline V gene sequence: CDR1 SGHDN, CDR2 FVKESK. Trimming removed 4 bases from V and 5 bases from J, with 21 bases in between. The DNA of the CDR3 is TGTGCCAGCAGCCCCCGGGCCCGAGCGGATTGGGACGAGCAGTACTTC. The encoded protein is CASSPRARADWDEQYF. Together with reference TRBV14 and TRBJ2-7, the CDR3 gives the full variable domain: EAGVTQFPSHSVIEKGQTVTLRCDPISGHDNLYWYRRVMGKEIKFLLHFVKESKQDESGMPNNRFLAERTGGTYSTLKVQPAELEDSGVYFCASSPRARADWDEQYFGPGTRLTVT.

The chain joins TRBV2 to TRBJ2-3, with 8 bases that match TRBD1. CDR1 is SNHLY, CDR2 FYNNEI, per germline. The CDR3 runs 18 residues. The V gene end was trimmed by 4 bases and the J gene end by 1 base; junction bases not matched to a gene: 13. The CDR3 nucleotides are TGTGCCAGCAGTGCCGGACAGGGAAGAATGGACGGCACAGATACGCAGTATTTT. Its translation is CASSAGQGRMDGTDTQYF.

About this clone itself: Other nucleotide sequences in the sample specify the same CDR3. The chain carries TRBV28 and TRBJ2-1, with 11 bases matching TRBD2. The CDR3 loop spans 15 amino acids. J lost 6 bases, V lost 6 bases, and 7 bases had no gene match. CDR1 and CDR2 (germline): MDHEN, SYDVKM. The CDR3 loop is CASSPGTSGSNEQFF. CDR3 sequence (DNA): TGTGCCAGCAGCCCCGGGACTAGCGGATCCAATGAGCAGTTCTTC.

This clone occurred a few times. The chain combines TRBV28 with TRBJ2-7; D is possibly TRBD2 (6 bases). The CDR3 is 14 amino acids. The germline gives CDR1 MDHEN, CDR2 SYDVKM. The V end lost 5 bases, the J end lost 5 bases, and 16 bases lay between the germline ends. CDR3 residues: CASSQDGLIHEQYF. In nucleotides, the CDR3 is TGTGCCAGCAGTCAGGATGGACTAATCCACGAGCAGTACTTC.

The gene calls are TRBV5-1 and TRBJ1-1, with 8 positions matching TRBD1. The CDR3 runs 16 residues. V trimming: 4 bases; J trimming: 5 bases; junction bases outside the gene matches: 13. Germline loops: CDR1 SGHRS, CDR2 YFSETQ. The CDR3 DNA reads TGCGCCAGCAGCCTTGGACAGGGCACCTCGGGGACTGAAGCTTTCTTT. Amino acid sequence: CASSLGQGTSGTEAFF.

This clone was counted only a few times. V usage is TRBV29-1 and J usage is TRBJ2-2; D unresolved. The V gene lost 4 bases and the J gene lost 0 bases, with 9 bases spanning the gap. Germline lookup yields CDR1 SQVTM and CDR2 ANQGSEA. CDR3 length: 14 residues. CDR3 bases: TGCAGCGTTGGACCGAGCGCGAACACCGGGGAGCTGTTTTTT. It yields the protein CSVGPSANTGELFF.

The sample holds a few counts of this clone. CDR3 sequence reads: CAIREDRSAETQYF. The DNA of the CDR3 is TGTGCCATCAGGGAGGACAGGTCCGCAGAGACCCAGTACTTC. The chain carries TRBV10-3 and TRBJ2-5, with 7 bases fitting TRBD1. This CDR3 contains 14 residues. V was pared by 6 bases and J by 4 bases, with 8 bases of the junction left unmatched. The germline V gene has CDR1 ENHRY and CDR2 SYGVKD.

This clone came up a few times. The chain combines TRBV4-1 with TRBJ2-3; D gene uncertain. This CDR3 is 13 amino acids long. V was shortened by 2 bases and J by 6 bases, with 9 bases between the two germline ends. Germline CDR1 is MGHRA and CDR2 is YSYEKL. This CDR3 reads CASSQPGEDTQYF. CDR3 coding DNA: TGCGCCAGCAGCCAACCCGGTGAGGATACGCAGTATTTT.

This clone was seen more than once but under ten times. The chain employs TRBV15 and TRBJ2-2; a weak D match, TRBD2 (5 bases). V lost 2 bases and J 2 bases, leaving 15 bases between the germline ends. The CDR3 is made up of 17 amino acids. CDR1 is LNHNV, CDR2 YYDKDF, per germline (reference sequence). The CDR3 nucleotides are TGTGCCACCAGCAGACCGATAGGACTGCTCAACACCGGGGAGCTGTTTTTT. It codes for CATSRPIGLLNTGELFF.